This T cell receptor (beta chain) was documented in a study of blood T cells in healthy people across ages. Notes on the study in general: CMV status of donors was unknown, possibly confounding expanded clonotype changes. Diversity of TCR beta per million T cells declined in a roughly linear way with age.

Then a second PCR, running roughly 6 to 11 cycles, was carried out with a sample-barcoded 5' primer and a J-beta primer mix. TCRdb independently ran MiXCR on the 5' RACE reads; one entry per CDR3 protein. Of around 1,900,000 distinct CDR3 sequences listed, more than 35% are singletons. The CDR3 sequence is 15 residues long. V lost 7 bases and J lost 4, with 17 bases in between. Per germline, CDR1 MNHEY and CDR2 SVGEGT. As concerns this clonotype: The antigen is not known.

The clonotype was recovered from a human donor in good health. Sequences were obtained from blood. The chain is built from TRBV6-2 or TRBV6-3 and TRBJ2-1; D is perhaps TRBD2 (6 bases). As DNA, the CDR3 is TGTGCCAGCATCCCGGGGGTATTGGGATACAATGAGCAGTTCTTC. The encoded protein is CASIPGVLGYNEQFF.